This TCR beta chain came from a study of T cell changes during pregnancy in multiple sclerosis. Profiled with immunoSEQ multiplex PCR; TCRdb holds only in-frame clones, not every one. Here the sample spans under 40,000 clones, more than 85% being singletons. CDR1 and CDR2 from the germline V gene are SGHTA and FQGTGA. With 5 bases clipped from V and 5 bases from J, the junction kept 8 bases outside the gene matches. The CDR3 totals 15 residues. The receptor was isolated from a female donor with multiple sclerosis, enrolled in a pregnancy study. Sequenced material: CD8+ T cells from peripheral blood mononuclear cells, taken in the third trimester of pregnancy. V is TRBV7-3 and J is TRBJ2-5; 10 bases are shared with TRBD1. CDR3 DNA sequence: TGTGCCAGCAGCGAAGGGACAGGGGCGGCGGAGACCCAGTACTTC. This translates into CASSEGTGAAETQYF.